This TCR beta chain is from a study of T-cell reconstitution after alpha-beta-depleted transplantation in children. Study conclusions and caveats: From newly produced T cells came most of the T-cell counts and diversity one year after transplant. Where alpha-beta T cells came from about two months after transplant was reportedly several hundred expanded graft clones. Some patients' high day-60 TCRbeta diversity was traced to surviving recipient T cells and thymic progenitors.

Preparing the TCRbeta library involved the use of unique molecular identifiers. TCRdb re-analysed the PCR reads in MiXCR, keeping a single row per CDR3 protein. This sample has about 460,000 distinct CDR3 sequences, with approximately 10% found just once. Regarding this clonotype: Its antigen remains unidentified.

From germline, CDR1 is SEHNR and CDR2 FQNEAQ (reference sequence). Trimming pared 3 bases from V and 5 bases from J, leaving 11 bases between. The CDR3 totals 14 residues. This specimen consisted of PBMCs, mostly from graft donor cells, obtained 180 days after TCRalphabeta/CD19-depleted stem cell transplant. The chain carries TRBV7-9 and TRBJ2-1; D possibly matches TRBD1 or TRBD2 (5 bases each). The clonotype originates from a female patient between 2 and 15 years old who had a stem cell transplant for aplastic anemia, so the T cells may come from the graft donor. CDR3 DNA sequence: TGTGCCAGCAGCTTTACGGGGCGGAACAATGAGCAGTTCTTC. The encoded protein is CASSFTGRNNEQFF.